This T cell receptor (beta chain) was obtained from a study of T cell responses to AZD1222 COVID-19 vaccine. A word on this clone: Antigen unknown.

The data were produced by immunoSEQ multiplex PCR, yet TCRdb's version contains in-frame clones alone and is incomplete. In the table there are over 150,000 clones, roughly 90% of which are singletons. Trimming took 1 base from V and 10 from J, leaving 10 bases between them. The CDR3 spans 13 residues. Looked up from germline, CDR1 is KGHDR and CDR2 is SFDVKD. Whole-study findings and limits: Among vaccine-associated CD4 TCRs, coverage spanned spike, with dominance at 160-218 and 743-854. Spike-specific TCR depth and breadth grew after two AZD1222 doses. At baseline, seropositivity was found in only a handful of AZD1222 recipients.

This chain connects TRBV24-1 to TRBJ2-1; a possible D gene is TRBD1 (6 bases). The sequence was obtained from an adult in good health. The specimen was peripheral blood, collected on day 0 of AZD1222 vaccination. This chain's CDR3 is CATSDFYREEQFF. CDR3 nucleotide sequence: TGTGCCACCAGTGATTTCTACAGGGAGGAGCAGTTCTTC.